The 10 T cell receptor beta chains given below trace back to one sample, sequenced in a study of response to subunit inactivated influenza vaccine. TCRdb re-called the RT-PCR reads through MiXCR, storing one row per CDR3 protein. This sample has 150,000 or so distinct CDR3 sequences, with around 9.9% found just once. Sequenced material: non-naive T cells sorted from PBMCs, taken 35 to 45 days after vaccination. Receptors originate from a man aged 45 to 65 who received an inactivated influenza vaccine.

CDR3 protein: CSAREGQNYGYTF. The CDR3 nucleotides are TGCAGTGCTAGAGAGGGACAGAACTATGGCTACACCTTC. The chain carries TRBV20-1 and TRBJ1-2, with TRBD1 identical over 7 bases. The length of the CDR3 is 13 residues. Germline loops: CDR1 DFQATT, CDR2 SNEGSKA (reference sequence). J lost 2 bases, V lost 0 bases, and 0 bases had no gene match.

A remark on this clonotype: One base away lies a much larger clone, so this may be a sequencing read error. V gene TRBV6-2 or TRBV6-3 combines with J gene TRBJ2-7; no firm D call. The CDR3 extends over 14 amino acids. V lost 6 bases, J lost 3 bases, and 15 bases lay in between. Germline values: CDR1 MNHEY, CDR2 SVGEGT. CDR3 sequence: CASRKNGRIYEQYF. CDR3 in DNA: TGTGCCAGCAGGAAAAACGGCAGGATCTACGAGCAGTACTTC.

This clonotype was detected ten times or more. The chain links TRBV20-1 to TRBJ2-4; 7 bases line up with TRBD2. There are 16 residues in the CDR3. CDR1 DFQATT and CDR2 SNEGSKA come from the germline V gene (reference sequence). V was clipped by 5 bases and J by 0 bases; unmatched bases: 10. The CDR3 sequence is CSAYRGEGLAKNIQYF. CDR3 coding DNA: TGCAGTGCTTATAGAGGGGAGGGGCTAGCCAAAAACATTCAGTACTTC.

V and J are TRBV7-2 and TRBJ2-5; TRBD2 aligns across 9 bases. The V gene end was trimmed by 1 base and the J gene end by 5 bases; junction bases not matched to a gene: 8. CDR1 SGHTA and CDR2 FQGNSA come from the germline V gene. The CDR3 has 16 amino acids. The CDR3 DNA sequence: TGTGCCAGCAGCTTAGGACCGGGACTAGCAGCCGAGACCCAGTACTTC. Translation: CASSLGPGLAAETQYF.

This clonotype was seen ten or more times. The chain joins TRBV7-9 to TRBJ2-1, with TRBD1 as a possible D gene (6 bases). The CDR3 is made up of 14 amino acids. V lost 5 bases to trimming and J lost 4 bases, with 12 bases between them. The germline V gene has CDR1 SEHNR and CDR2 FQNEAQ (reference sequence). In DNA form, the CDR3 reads TGTGCCAGCAGCAGAGGGACATTTTACAATGAGCAGTTCTTC. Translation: CASSRGTFYNEQFF.

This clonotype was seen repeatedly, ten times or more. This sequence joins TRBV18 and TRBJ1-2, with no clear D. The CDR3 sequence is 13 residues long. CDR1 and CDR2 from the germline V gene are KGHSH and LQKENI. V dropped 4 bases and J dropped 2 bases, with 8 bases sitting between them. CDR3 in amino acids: CASSRSANYGYTF. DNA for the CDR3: TGTGCCAGCTCACGGTCGGCGAACTATGGCTACACCTTC.

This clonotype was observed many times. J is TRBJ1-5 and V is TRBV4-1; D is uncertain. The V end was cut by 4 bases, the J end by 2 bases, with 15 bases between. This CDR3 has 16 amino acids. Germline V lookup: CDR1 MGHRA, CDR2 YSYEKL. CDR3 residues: CASSRLNSGGNQPQHF. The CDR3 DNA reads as TGCGCCAGCAGCCGTCTAAACAGTGGGGGCAATCAGCCCCAGCATTTT.

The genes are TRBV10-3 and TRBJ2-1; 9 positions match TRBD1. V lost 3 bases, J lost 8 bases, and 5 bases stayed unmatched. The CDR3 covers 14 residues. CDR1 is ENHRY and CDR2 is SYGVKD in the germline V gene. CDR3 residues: CAISDTGGGDEQFF. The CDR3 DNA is TGTGCCATCAGTGATACAGGGGGCGGGGATGAGCAGTTCTTC.

CDR3 sequence (DNA): TGTGCCAGCAGTTCGGACAGCTCTGGGGCCAACGTCCTGACTTTC. Its translation: CASSSDSSGANVLTF. This chain joins TRBV6-5 and TRBJ2-6, with D possibly matching TRBD1 (6 bases). The V and J ends lost 4 bases and 0 bases respectively, with 7 bases between them. The CDR3 runs to 15 residues. Germline CDR1 reads MNHEY; CDR2 reads SVGAGI.

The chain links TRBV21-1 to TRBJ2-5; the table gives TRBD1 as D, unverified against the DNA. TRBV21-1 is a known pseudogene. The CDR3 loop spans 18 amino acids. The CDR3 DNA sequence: TGTGCCAGCAGCAAAGTTCAAACCCACAGGGAGTCCGTAGAGACCCAGTACTTC. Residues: CASSKVQTHRESVETQYF.